These 25 T cell receptor beta chains originate from one sample sequenced in a study of cytomegalovirus exposure and HLA in healthy donors. A multiplex PCR was run with 60 Vbeta primers and 13 Jbeta primers. TCRdb's table, derived via immunoSEQ multiplex PCR, lists solely in-frame clones and lacks some. The profile covers about 150,000 clones, with about four fifths appearing a single time and roughly 8% taken by the ten largest. Sequencing was done on a sample of PBMCs. The receptors stem from a man in his thirties or forties in good health and CMV-seropositive.

The gene calls are TRBV2 and TRBJ2-5; D unclear. Trimming took off 3 bases at V and 3 bases at J, with 2 bases between the two ends. The germline V gene encodes CDR1 SNHLY and CDR2 FYNNEI. The CDR3 sequence is 11 residues long. The CDR3 spells CASSDEETQYF. The CDR3 bases are TGTGCCAGCAGTGACGAAGAGACCCAGTACTTC.

The V call is TRBV12-1, the J call TRBJ2-5; the tabulated D call, TRBD2, remains unverified against the DNA. TRBV12-1 is reported as a pseudogene. The CDR3 covers 16 residues. The CDR3 DNA reads as TGTGCCAGCAGCCCGGCGACTAGCGGGAGTTCTGAGACCCAGTACTTC. Translated, it gives CASSPATSGSSETQYF.

The table lists this clone with a few counts. The rearrangement uses TRBV14 and TRBJ1-1; 7 nucleotides align to TRBD1. This CDR3 is 12 amino acids long. V trimming: 4 bases; J trimming: 10 bases; junction bases outside the gene matches: 6. CDR1 SGHDN and CDR2 FVKESK come from the germline V gene. CDR3 nucleotides: TGTGCCAGCAGCCCAGACAGGGTGACAGCTTTCTTT. Protein sequence: CASSPDRVTAFF.

This chain links TRBV5-4 with TRBJ2-1; D remains unclear. The CDR3 totals 12 residues. Germline CDR1 reads SGHNT; CDR2 reads YYREEE (reference sequence). With 3 bases removed from V and 5 bases from J, the gap between germline ends came to 6 bases. CDR3 residues: CASSYQNNEQFF. In nucleotides, the CDR3 is TGTGCCAGCAGCTACCAGAACAATGAGCAGTTCTTC.

This rearrangement joins TRBV7-2 to TRBJ1-4, with 8 nucleotides matching TRBD1. The CDR3 contains 15 residues. J gave up 3 bases and V 5 bases, and 5 bases lay outside the gene matches. Germline V gene sequence: CDR1 SGHTA, CDR2 FQGNSA. CDR3: CASSNNRGSNEKLFF. The CDR3 bases are TGTGCCAGCAGCAATAACAGGGGGTCTAATGAAAAACTGTTTTTT.

The V gene is TRBV6-5, the J gene TRBJ2-2, with D possibly matching TRBD2 (5 bases). The germline V gene has CDR1 MNHEY and CDR2 SVGAGI. Between the trimmed V and J ends, which lost 8 bases and 3 bases, there was a span of 10 bases. The CDR3 length is 13 residues. The CDR3 sequence: CASEGIDTGELFF. In DNA, the CDR3 is TGTGCCAGCGAGGGAATAGACACCGGGGAGCTGTTTTTT.

Remarks on this clone: It is unclear where the CDR3 begins or ends on the DNA, so no DNA is shown, and the CDR3 is as TCRdb lists it. The chain couples TRBV21-1 to TRBJ2-7; TRBD1, as called in the table, went unchecked against the DNA. TRBV21-1 is deemed a pseudogene. The CDR3 totals 17 residues, both ends included. CDR3: CASSKWGQGIERYEQYF.

This clone came up once. This chain connects TRBV6-5 to TRBJ2-1; TRBD2 matches at 10 bases. The junction had 2 bases not matched to a gene; V was cut back by 5 bases and J by 1 base. Germline lookup yields CDR1 MNHEY and CDR2 SVGAGI. CDR3 length: 15 residues. As DNA, the CDR3 is TGTGCCAGCAGTCTAGCGGGAGCGTCCTACAATGAGCAGTTCTTC. Translation gives CASSLAGASYNEQFF.

Turning to this clone: The junction and the germline gene differ at one end; a read error may be behind it. The chain has TRBV6-1 and TRBJ1-3, with D tentatively TRBD1 (5 bases). Germline V CDR1 and CDR2: MNHNS, SASEGT. This CDR3 comprises 15 residues. The CDR3 loop reads CASREDRSSGNTIYF. The CDR3 coding sequence is TGTGCCAGCAGGGAAGACAGAAGCTCTGGAAACACCATATATTTT.

The chain joins TRBV6-5 to TRBJ1-4, with D unresolved. Germline-derived CDR1 and CDR2 are MNHEY and SVGAGI. V lost 5 bases, J lost 8 bases, and 15 bases lay in between. This CDR3 has 14 residues. CDR3 nucleotide sequence: TGTGCCAGCAGTAAGACCGGGAGGACCGAAAAACTGTTTTTT. This sequence encodes CASSKTGRTEKLFF.

This chain connects TRBV27 to TRBJ1-4, with TRBD1 matching over 8 bases. Germline V gene sequence: CDR1 MNHEY, CDR2 SMNVEV (reference sequence). The CDR3 consists of 15 residues. J was trimmed by 2 bases and V by 6 bases; bases with no gene match: 5. The CDR3 DNA follows: TGTGCCAGCAGACCGACAGGGGTGACTAATGAAAAACTGTTTTTT. Its protein product is CASRPTGVTNEKLFF.

J is TRBJ2-3 and V is TRBV30; no reliable D call. Germline V gives CDR1 GTSNPN, CDR2 SVGIG (reference sequence). Trimming shortened V by 3 bases and J by 5 bases, and 9 bases separated the two germline ends. The CDR3 is 12 amino acids. In nucleotides, the CDR3 is TGTGCCTGGAGCCCACGAGAAGATACGCAGTATTTT. Its protein product is CAWSPREDTQYF.

V usage is TRBV11-2 and J usage is TRBJ2-5; TRBD2 aligns across 8 bases. Per germline, CDR1 SGHAT and CDR2 FQNNGV. The CDR3 covers 13 residues. V was pared by 7 bases and J by 0 bases, with 1 base of the junction left unmatched. The CDR3 loop reads CASKLADQETQYF. The CDR3 DNA follows: TGTGCCAGCAAACTAGCGGACCAAGAGACCCAGTACTTC. The variable domain in full, completed from reference TRBV11-2 and TRBJ2-5, reads EAGVAQSPRYKIIEKRQSVAFWCNPISGHATLYWYQQILGQGPKLLIQFQNNGVVDDSQLPKDRFSAERLKGVDSTLKIQPAKLEDSAVYLCASKLADQETQYFGPGTRLLVL.

V gene TRBV10-3 combines with J gene TRBJ2-1; weak D call: TRBD2 (5 bases). Trimming shortened V by 4 bases and J by 16 bases, and 17 bases separated the two germline ends. Germline V lookup: CDR1 ENHRY, CDR2 SYGVKD. This CDR3 spans 12 amino acids. CDR3 sequence (DNA): TGTGCCATCAGTGGCATGGTGGACTTGCCTTTCTTC. Translation: CAISGMVDLPFF.

With respect to this clone: Germline is not matched at one junction end, which may reflect a read error. This chain links TRBV7-9 with TRBJ1-1; 7 nucleotides match TRBD1. The CDR3 sequence is 15 residues long. In germline, CDR1 is SEHNR, CDR2 FQNEAQ (reference sequence). CDR3 amino acids: CASRPGQDGNSEAFF. Written as DNA, the CDR3 is TGTGCCAGCAGACCTGGACAGGACGGGAACTCTGAAGCTTTCTTT.

The chain uses TRBV7-2 and TRBJ2-3; 9 nucleotides align to TRBD1. The J segment lost 3 bases and the V segment lost 5 bases, leaving 9 bases of the junction unmatched. The CDR3 length is 16 residues. Germline V gives CDR1 SGHTA, CDR2 FQGNSA. The CDR3 region has the DNA TGTGCCAGCAGCCCTCGAGGGACAGGGTGGACAGATACGCAGTATTTT. The encoded protein is CASSPRGTGWTDTQYF.

CDR3 sequence reads: CAWSALNLENSPLHF. The DNA for the CDR3 is TGTGCCTGGAGTGCTTTAAATCTGGAGAATTCACCCCTCCACTTT. The chain uses TRBV30 and TRBJ1-6; D ambiguous. V dropped 1 base and J dropped 7 bases, with 14 bases sitting between them. Germline V gene sequence: CDR1 GTSNPN, CDR2 SVGIG (reference sequence). This CDR3 comprises 15 residues.

The chain has TRBV7-9 and TRBJ2-2; 8 bases agree with TRBD2. There are 15 residues in the CDR3. Germline loops: CDR1 SEHNR, CDR2 FQNEAQ (reference sequence). The J segment lost 5 bases and the V segment lost 7 bases, leaving 9 bases of the junction unmatched. The CDR3 loop reads CASTRTSPVTGELFF. The DNA of the CDR3 is TGTGCCAGCACCCGGACTAGCCCTGTTACCGGGGAGCTGTTTTTT.

The V and J genes are TRBV6-5 and TRBJ2-2; the D gene is possibly TRBD2 (5 bases). Per the germline V gene, CDR1 is MNHEY and CDR2 is SVGAGI. The V gene lost 2 bases and the J gene lost 8 bases, with 12 bases spanning the gap. This CDR3 region has 14 residues. In nucleotides, the CDR3 is TGTGCCAGCAGTTACGTCGCGGGTTCTGGGGAGCTGTTTTTT. Translated, it gives CASSYVAGSGELFF.

There are a few counts of this clone. The chain joins TRBV19 to TRBJ2-7, with 8 bases aligning to TRBD2. Germline V lookup: CDR1 LNHDA, CDR2 SQIVND (reference sequence). J gave up 6 bases and V 5 bases, and 15 bases lay outside the gene matches. CDR3 length: 16 amino acids. The CDR3 sequence is CASSRTLRGAISEQYF. DNA for the CDR3: TGTGCCAGTAGTCGTACTCTGCGGGGGGCGATTAGCGAGCAGTACTTC.

This clone was observed once. The chain employs TRBV28 and TRBJ1-3; perhaps TRBD1 as D (5 bases). Germline CDR1 MDHEN, CDR2 SYDVKM. V lost 6 bases, J lost 8 bases, and 20 bases lay in between. CDR3 length: 15 amino acids. The CDR3 region has the DNA TGTGCCAGCAGGGCAAGGACACCAGGGTGGGACACCATATATTTT. Translating gives CASRARTPGWDTIYF.

The chain employs TRBV5-1 and TRBJ1-5; no clear D gene. CDR1 is SGHRS, CDR2 YFSETQ, per germline. The CDR3 totals 15 residues. V was pared by 4 bases and J by 10 bases, with 21 bases between. As DNA, the CDR3 is TGCGCCAGCAGCCCTGAGGGCCAGATTAATGAACCCCAGCATTTT. Its protein product is CASSPEGQINEPQHF.

The chain couples TRBV5-1 to TRBJ2-7, with 7 bases that match TRBD1. V trimming: 1 base; J trimming: 3 bases; junction bases outside the gene matches: 4. This CDR3 spans 14 amino acids. Germline V gene sequence: CDR1 SGHRS, CDR2 YFSETQ. The CDR3 DNA reads as TGCGCCAGCAGCTTGTCAGGGGGTAGCTACGAGCAGTACTTC. This gives the protein CASSLSGGSYEQYF.

This clone was seen only a few times. The V and J genes are TRBV4-3 and TRBJ2-2, with 8 nucleotides matching TRBD1. This CDR3 has 19 residues. Losses at the gene ends were 2 bases for V and 0 bases for J; bases not matched to a gene: 11. The germline V gene has CDR1 LGHNA and CDR2 YSLEER. The CDR3, as DNA: TGCGCCAGCAGCCAAATTGGCCGAGGGACAGGAGCGAACACCGGGGAGCTGTTTTTT. Protein: CASSQIGRGTGANTGELFF.

The rearrangement uses TRBV25-1 and TRBJ1-1; 9 bases are a match to TRBD1. Germline assignment: CDR1 MGHDK and CDR2 SYGVNS. The CDR3 has 13 amino acids. Unmatched junction bases numbered 1, after V lost 4 bases and J lost 4 bases. This chain's CDR3 is CASSATGGTEAFF. In DNA, the CDR3 is TGTGCCAGCAGTGCGACAGGGGGCACTGAAGCTTTCTTT.